This T cell receptor beta chain emerged from a study of T cell responses to AZD1222 COVID-19 vaccine listed by TCRdb under 2021. For context, the study as a whole: AZD1222 recipients whose second dose came at about 4 weeks and those whose second dose came at about 12 weeks were combined into one group, since spike-specific TCR depth and breadth did not differ between the two schedules. Trial participants were enrolled by age into subgroups of 18-55, 56-69 and 70-plus years, and roughly 150, 30 and 60 TCR-sequenced participants, respectively, were included in these subgroups. A total of approximately 230 trial participants underwent TCR sequencing, of whom 207 received two doses of AZD1222 and about 25 received two doses of the MenACWY control vaccine.

The CDR3 regions of human TCRbeta chains were analyzed by immunosequencing. In the authors' own workflow: Repertoire TCRs were checked for matches against a reference library of SARS-CoV-2-specific TCRs that had been generated using the MIRA antigen-specificity platform. Breadth meant the fraction of unique TCRs that were SARS-CoV-2-associated, whereas depth meant the fraction of total T cells that were SARS-CoV-2-associated. Each spike-specific TCR was assigned to its reactive spike region and to a CD4 or CD8 class using the MIRA data. Log10-transformed breadth and depth values were compared by one-way ANOVA with Sidak's multiple comparisons tests. TCRdb holds this immuneACCESS table with in-frame rearrangements only. Some clones are missing; in checked studies, unresolved V genes explain under half, and the rest has no known cause. The V and J calls and clone size come from that table; D and trimming were worked out from the DNA. A total of over 100,000 clones appear in this sample, 90% to 95% of them only once. In total, the top ten clones hold 6% to 8% of the sample.

The time point label here, explained by the study, means: baseline before first vaccination. Vaccinee samples were obtained from the UK trials COV001 and COV002, which included a single-blind randomized controlled phase 2/3 trial of AZD1222 (ChAdOx1 nCoV-19) in healthy adults. Trial participant PBMC samples were collected at day 0 and day 28 after the second dose for TCRbeta chain sequencing. As for this clone: There is no known antigen for this receptor. No qualities accompany the bases; no much larger clone lies one base away.

Study-level results and caveats: The whole spike protein was spanned by vaccine-associated CD4 TCRs, and dominant responses were seen in regions 160-218 and 743-854. Conclusions about previously exposed vaccinees are limited, since just five or six AZD1222 recipients were seropositive for SARS-CoV-2 at baseline. A significant rise in spike-specific TCR breadth and depth was observed after two AZD1222 doses relative to day 0 and relative to MenACWY recipients. No day 14 peak-response samples were available, so repertoires were characterized only after the peak T cell response. Epitopes outside the regions mutated in the B.1.351 and B.1.1.7 variants were reportedly recognized by nearly half of the unique spike-specific TCRs. In the small 56-69-year group, the increase in depth fell short of significance, most likely because of low power. Most participants were white British and females outnumbered males, and the authors suggested that clonal diversity may have been underestimated.

From its cysteine to its phenylalanine, the CDR3 spans 15 amino acids. The DNA shown is the 45-base CDR3, in frame from base 1. V lost 7 bases and J lost 0 bases; the stretch between them is 12 bases long. For CDR1 and CDR2, the germline V gene lists MNHEY and SVGEGT. This TCR derives from an adult in good health. The source was peripheral blood, collected on day 0 of AZD1222 vaccination. This sequence uses TRBV6-2 or TRBV6-3 and TRBJ2-2, and the D gene may be TRBD1, 5 bases matching. DNA sequence: TGTGCCAGCACCCCAGGGTATACGAACACCGGGGAGCTGTTTTTT. Its amino acids are CASTPGYTNTGELFF.